The sequence of this TCR beta chain was determined in a study of blood T cell repertoires in COVID-19. Across the study: Sites across the United States, Italy and Spain contributed samples from acute and convalescent COVID-19. Sources were T cells, B-cell-depleted T cells, or PBMCs; the material itself was cDNA or gDNA.

Authors' data handling: Amplification from reference gene primers served as the basis for estimated nucleated cell counts. Sequenced by immunoSEQ multiplex PCR; TCRdb stores in-frame clones only, minus some. The DNA gave D and trimming, while V, J and clone size come from that table. Of 95,000 to 120,000 clones in the sample, around 90% were seen once. This CDR3 contains 14 residues. Per the germline V gene, CDR1 is SGHDT and CDR2 is YYEEEE. V was cut by 4 bases and J by 0 bases, with 11 bases left in between. The chain joins TRBV5-6 to TRBJ2-7, with D possibly matching TRBD1 (6 bases). The receptor was isolated from a human donor in a cohort sampled during active COVID-19. Sequencing was performed on peripheral blood. The CDR3 here is CASSQTGLSYEQYF. In DNA form, the CDR3 reads TGTGCCAGCAGCCAGACAGGCCTCTCCTACGAGCAGTACTTC.